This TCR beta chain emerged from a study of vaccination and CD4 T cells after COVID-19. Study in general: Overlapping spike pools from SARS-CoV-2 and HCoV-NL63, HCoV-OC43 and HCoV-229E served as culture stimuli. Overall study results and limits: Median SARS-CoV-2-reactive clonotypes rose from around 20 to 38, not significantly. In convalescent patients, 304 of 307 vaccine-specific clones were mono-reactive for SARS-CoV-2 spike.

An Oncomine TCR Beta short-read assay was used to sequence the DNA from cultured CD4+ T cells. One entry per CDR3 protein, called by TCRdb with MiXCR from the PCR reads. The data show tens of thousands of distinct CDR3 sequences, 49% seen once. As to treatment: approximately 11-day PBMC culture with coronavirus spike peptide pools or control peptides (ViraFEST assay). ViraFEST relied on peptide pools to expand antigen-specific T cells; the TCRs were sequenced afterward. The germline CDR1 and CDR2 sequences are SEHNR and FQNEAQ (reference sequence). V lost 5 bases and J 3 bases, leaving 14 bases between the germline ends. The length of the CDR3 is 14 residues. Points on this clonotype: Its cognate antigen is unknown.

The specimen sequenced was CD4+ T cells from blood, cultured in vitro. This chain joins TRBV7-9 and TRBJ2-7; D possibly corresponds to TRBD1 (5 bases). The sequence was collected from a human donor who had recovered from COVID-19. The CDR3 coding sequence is TGTGCCAGCAGCCCCGGCGGACACTTCTACGAGCAGTACTTC. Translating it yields CASSPGGHFYEQYF.